The T cell receptor beta chain under discussion was sequenced for a study of blood T cell repertoires in COVID-19. Sequencing was performed with immunoSEQ multiplex PCR; in TCRdb, only in-frame clones are kept and a portion is missing. The table records approximately 60,000 clones, roughly 90% of them present only once. Germline CDR1 and CDR2: MNHEY and SVGAGI. Trimming removed 7 bases from V and 1 base from J; junction bases left unmatched: 8. The CDR3 consists of 15 residues. The receptor comes from a woman of 80 years or more with COVID-19, enrolled during active disease. The specimen was peripheral blood. The rearrangement links TRBV6-5 to TRBJ2-7, with 9 bases matching TRBD1. For the CDR3, the DNA is TGTGCCAGCACCGGAGGGGACAGGGTTTCCTACGAGCAGTACTTC. Amino acid sequence: CASTGGDRVSYEQYF.